What follows are 17 T cell receptor beta chains derived from one specimen sequenced in a study of cytomegalovirus exposure and HLA in healthy donors. 60 Vbeta and 13 Jbeta primers were used in PCR. The data were produced by immunoSEQ multiplex PCR, yet TCRdb's version contains in-frame clones alone and is incomplete. The table shows approximately 200,000 clones, with around 83% occurring only once. Sequencing was carried out using PBMCs. The receptors originated from a girl under 18 in good health and CMV-seronegative.

V gene TRBV10-3 combines with J gene TRBJ2-1, with D possibly matching TRBD2 (6 bases). The germline CDR1 and CDR2 sequences are ENHRY and SYGVKD. The CDR3 covers 16 residues. V was pared by 3 bases and J by 2 bases, with 14 bases between. CDR3 bases: TGTGCCATCAGTGACCCGACTAGTATGCCCTACAATGAGCAGTTCTTC. The encoded protein is CAISDPTSMPYNEQFF.

This chain connects TRBV7-3 to TRBJ1-2, with D possibly matching TRBD1 (6 bases). From germline, CDR1 is SGHTA and CDR2 FQGTGA. V was pared by 6 bases and J by 6 bases, with 17 bases between. This CDR3 spans 14 amino acids. The CDR3 DNA is TGTGCCAGCAGTCAACAGGGTGAGGGGGATGGCTACACCTTC. Translation gives CASSQQGEGDGYTF. Full variable domain (remainder filled in from reference TRBV7-3 and TRBJ1-2): GAGVSQTPSNKVTEKGKYVELRCDPISGHTALYWYRQSLGQGPEFLIYFQGTGAADDSGLPNDRFFAVRPEGSVSTLKIQRTERGDSAVYLCASSQQGEGDGYTFGSGTRLTVV.

The J gene is TRBJ2-3, the V gene TRBV5-1; 14 nucleotides agree with TRBD2. V lost 7 bases to trimming and J lost 2 bases; unmatched junction nucleotides: 9. This CDR3 has 17 amino acids. Per germline, CDR1 SGHRS and CDR2 YFSETQ. CDR3 sequence: CASGIPGLAGDTDTQYF. CDR3 sequence (DNA): TGCGCCAGCGGCATTCCGGGACTAGCGGGAGACACAGATACGCAGTATTTT.

The rearrangement uses TRBV7-2 and TRBJ2-3; 9 bases align to TRBD2. From germline, CDR1 is SGHTA and CDR2 FQGNSA. The CDR3 is made up of 18 amino acids. With V trimmed by 2 bases and J by 1 base, 10 bases remained unmatched. The CDR3 is CASSLTSSGTSRTDTQYF. The CDR3 DNA is TGTGCCAGCAGCTTAACCTCCTCCGGGACTAGCCGCACAGATACGCAGTATTTT.

The V call is TRBV6-6, the J call TRBJ1-2; weak D call: TRBD1 (6 bases). The CDR3 length is 16 residues. Germline lookup yields CDR1 MNHNY and CDR2 SVGAGI (reference sequence). Trimming shortened V by 0 bases and J by 3 bases, and 14 bases separated the two germline ends. The CDR3 bases are TGTGCCAGCAGTTACTCGAATACAGGGCTCGACTATGGCTACACCTTC. Translated, it gives CASSYSNTGLDYGYTF.

The V call is TRBV2, the J call TRBJ1-2; 9 positions agree with TRBD1. The CDR3 has 10 amino acids. Germline V gene sequence: CDR1 SNHLY, CDR2 FYNNEI. Germline trimming cut 9 bases from V and 7 bases from J; bases unmatched to any gene: 0. In DNA, the CDR3 is TGTGCCAGACAGGGGGCTGGCTACACCTTC. Translation: CARQGAGYTF.

V gene TRBV6-1 combines with J gene TRBJ2-7, with D tentatively TRBD2 (6 bases). V was shortened by 2 bases and J by 6 bases, with 26 bases between the two germline ends. This CDR3 has 18 amino acids. CDR1 and CDR2 (germline): MNHNS, SASEGT. The CDR3 sequence is CASSEPDGGRVGPPEQYF. The CDR3 coding sequence is TGTGCCAGCAGTGAACCGGATGGAGGGCGCGTTGGGCCTCCCGAGCAGTACTTC.

This chain uses TRBV28 with TRBJ1-1; the D gene is possibly TRBD1 (6 bases). Trimming left V 6 bases short and J 10 bases short, with 15 bases between. CDR1 is MDHEN, CDR2 SYDVKM, per germline. This CDR3 spans 12 amino acids. The CDR3 region is CASSLYTGTAFF. The DNA for the CDR3 is TGTGCCAGCAGCCTTTATACAGGGACAGCTTTCTTT.

The V gene is TRBV21-1, the J gene TRBJ2-2; TRBD1 is taken as the D call from the table, unchecked against the DNA. TRBV21-1 is assigned pseudogene status. The CDR3 runs to 19 residues. CDR3 sequence reads: CASSKRAGDRGLNTGELFF. The CDR3 coding sequence is TGTGCCAGCAGCAAAAGGGCTGGGGACAGGGGGCTGAACACCGGGGAGCTGTTTTTT.

CDR3 sequence reads: CASSLVSGSLNEQFF. In DNA form, the CDR3 reads TGTGCCAGCAGCTTAGTTAGCGGGTCGTTAAATGAGCAGTTCTTC. V usage is TRBV7-8 and J usage is TRBJ2-1; 7 nucleotides agree with TRBD2. Germline V lookup: CDR1 SGHVS, CDR2 FQNEAQ. The trim removed 1 base at V and 7 bases at J, leaving 7 bases unmatched. This CDR3 is built from 15 residues.

The chain joins TRBV15 to TRBJ2-7; 10 bases line up with TRBD1. The germline V gene encodes CDR1 LNHNV and CDR2 YYDKDF (reference sequence). The V and J ends lost 2 bases and 2 bases, in that order; junction bases with no gene match: 6. The CDR3 is 16 residues long. CDR3 residues: CATSRSRDRGPYEQYF. CDR3 DNA: TGTGCCACCAGCAGAAGCCGGGACAGGGGCCCCTACGAGCAGTACTTC.

The J gene is TRBJ1-3, the V gene TRBV30; D is ambiguous. Germline-derived CDR1 and CDR2 are GTSNPN and SVGIG (reference sequence). The CDR3 contains 13 residues. Trimming removed 0 bases at V and 4 bases at J, with 7 bases between. As DNA, the CDR3 is TGTGCCTGGAGTGTAGCAATGGGAAACACCATATATTTT. This sequence encodes CAWSVAMGNTIYF.

This chain's CDR3 is CASSLPRGLNQPQHF. The CDR3 DNA sequence: TGTGCCAGCAGCCTACCGCGGGGGTTGAATCAGCCCCAGCATTTT. The chain joins TRBV28 to TRBJ1-5, with D perhaps TRBD1 (5 bases). Trimming left V 6 bases short and J 4 bases short, with 16 bases between. Germline CDR1 MDHEN, CDR2 SYDVKM. This CDR3 is built from 15 residues.

The rearrangement links TRBV5-1 to TRBJ1-1; 7 bases align to TRBD1. Germline CDR1 and CDR2: SGHRS and YFSETQ. This CDR3 contains 14 residues. V trimming: 1 base; J trimming: 8 bases; junction bases outside the gene matches: 8. The DNA for the CDR3 is TGCGCCAGCAGCTTGAAGGGACAGACTGTAGAAGCTTTCTTT. Amino acids: CASSLKGQTVEAFF.

V gene TRBV13 combines with J gene TRBJ2-7; no clear D gene. The germline V and J ends were trimmed by 5 bases and 0 bases, with 2 bases remaining between them. The CDR3 totals 11 residues. From germline, CDR1 is PRHDT and CDR2 FYEKMQ (reference sequence). The CDR3 is CASSLSYEQYF. The CDR3 bases are TGTGCCAGCAGCCTCTCCTACGAGCAGTACTTC.

There are a few counts of this clone. The chain has TRBV5-5 and TRBJ1-2; a possible D gene is TRBD1 (6 bases). With 3 bases removed from V and 2 bases from J, the gap between germline ends came to 11 bases. The CDR3 is 14 residues long. The germline V gene has CDR1 SGHKS and CDR2 YYEKEE (reference sequence). In DNA form, the CDR3 reads TGTGCCAGCAGCTGGGACATCAAGAACTATGGCTACACCTTC. Translation: CASSWDIKNYGYTF. Full variable domain (outside the CDR3, taken from reference TRBV5-5 and TRBJ1-2): DAGVTQSPTHLIKTRGQQVTLRCSPISGHKSVSWYQQVLGQGPQFIFQYYEKEERGRGNFPDRFSARQFPNYSSELNVNALLLGDSALYLCASSWDIKNYGYTFGSGTRLTVV.

The chain has TRBV18 and TRBJ2-7, with 9 bases identical to TRBD2. J lost 4 bases, V lost 1 base, and 11 bases had no gene match. This CDR3 is built from 17 residues. Germline values: CDR1 KGHSH, CDR2 LQKENI. The CDR3 DNA follows: TGTGCCAGCTCACCACGGTACGAAGCGGGGGGCCGGTACGAGCAGTACTTC. The encoded protein is CASSPRYEAGGRYEQYF.